One and the same sample provided the 26 T cell receptor beta chains below, sequenced in a study of T cell responses to AZD1222 COVID-19 vaccine. Data came from immunoSEQ multiplex PCR; TCRdb stores just in-frame clones and leaves some out. The repertoire holds under 150,000 clones, approximately 92% seen once, with around 1.1% in the top ten. Sequenced here: peripheral blood, sampled 28 days after the second AZD1222 dose. These receptors originate from an adult who received the AZD1222 COVID-19 vaccine.

V gene TRBV15 combines with J gene TRBJ1-2; 10 bases agree with TRBD1. Per the germline V gene, CDR1 is LNHNV and CDR2 is YYDKDF (reference sequence). The CDR3 totals 15 residues. V gave up 4 bases and J gave up 5 bases; unmatched junction bases: 7. CDR3 sequence reads: CATSTTGGRGYGYTF. CDR3 bases: TGTGCCACCAGCACGACAGGGGGCCGGGGGTATGGCTACACCTTC.

The rearrangement links TRBV19 to TRBJ1-5, with D perhaps matching TRBD1 (6 bases). Between the trimmed V and J ends, which lost 3 bases and 3 bases, there was a span of 12 bases. Germline CDR1 LNHDA, CDR2 SQIVND (reference sequence). This CDR3 is 15 amino acids long. The CDR3 DNA reads TGTGCCAGTAGTATTTCGGCAGGGGTCAATCAGCCCCAGCATTTT. It specifies CASSISAGVNQPQHF.

The genes are TRBV19 and TRBJ1-5; D is uncertain. CDR1 and CDR2 from the germline V gene are LNHDA and SQIVND (reference sequence). The CDR3 has 14 amino acids. The ends were cut back, 3 bases at V and 0 bases at J, with 6 bases in the middle. The CDR3 region is CASSMLISNQPQHF. As DNA, the CDR3 is TGTGCCAGTAGTATGTTGATTAGCAATCAGCCCCAGCATTTT.

This clone was seen a single time. The chain's CDR3 is CASSYRDEQFF. The DNA of the CDR3 is TGTGCCAGCAGTTACCGCGATGAGCAGTTCTTC. The rearrangement joins TRBV6-2 or TRBV6-3 to TRBJ2-1, with D unclear. This CDR3 spans 11 amino acids. Germline CDR1 reads MNHEY; CDR2 reads SVGEGT. V dropped 2 bases and J dropped 8 bases, with 4 bases sitting between them.

The chain uses TRBV28 and TRBJ2-7; the D gene is possibly TRBD1 (5 bases). Germline V lookup: CDR1 MDHEN, CDR2 SYDVKM. V lost 10 bases and J 3 bases, leaving 16 bases between the germline ends. There are 13 residues in the CDR3. The CDR3 sequence: CAIGYGASYEQYF. Written as DNA, the CDR3 is TGTGCCATCGGTTATGGGGCTAGCTACGAGCAGTACTTC.

The chain joins TRBV5-6 to TRBJ1-2; 8 bases align to TRBD1. The CDR3 consists of 14 residues. J lost 6 bases, V lost 2 bases, and 6 bases had no gene match. Germline assignment: CDR1 SGHDT and CDR2 YYEEEE. The CDR3 nucleotides are TGTGCCAGCAGCTTACCGGACAGGGATGATGGCTACACCTTC. This sequence encodes CASSLPDRDDGYTF.

This clone was found once. This chain connects TRBV7-2 to TRBJ1-6; TRBD1 is a possible D gene (6 bases). With 3 bases removed from V and 6 bases from J, the gap between germline ends came to 24 bases. The CDR3 covers 19 residues. CDR1 is SGHTA and CDR2 is FQGNSA in the germline V gene. CDR3 in DNA: TGTGCCAGCAGCTTGAGGTCGGTGCAGGGGCTGGGGTTTAATTCACCCCTCCACTTT. This codes for CASSLRSVQGLGFNSPLHF.

The chain uses TRBV11-1 and TRBJ2-4; no firm D call. The CDR3 sequence is 12 residues long. CDR1 and CDR2 (germline): SGHAT, FQDESV (reference sequence). V dropped 1 base and J dropped 10 bases, with 8 bases sitting between them. The CDR3 protein is CASSLGTDIQYF. For the CDR3, the DNA is TGTGCCAGCAGCTTAGGGACGGATATTCAGTACTTC.

The rearrangement uses TRBV3-1 (or the pseudogene TRBV3-2) and TRBJ2-7; TRBD2 matches at 11 bases. This CDR3 is built from 21 residues. Germline CDR1 and CDR2: LGHDT and YNNKEL (reference sequence). The J segment lost 2 bases and the V segment lost 2 bases, leaving 20 bases of the junction unmatched. CDR3 region: CASSQFAPSQLLAGAPYEQYF. CDR3 in DNA: TGTGCCAGCAGCCAATTCGCCCCCAGTCAACTACTAGCGGGAGCACCCTACGAGCAGTACTTC.

This rearrangement joins TRBV5-8 to TRBJ1-1; no reliable D call. CDR1 is SGHTS and CDR2 is YDEGEE in the germline V gene. The CDR3 length is 14 residues. Deletions cut 2 bases from V and 4 bases from J, with 12 bases between. The CDR3 region is CASSFGVGGTEAFF. CDR3 nucleotides: TGTGCCAGCAGCTTTGGGGTGGGAGGCACTGAAGCTTTCTTT.

This clone was detected only once. This chain connects TRBV6-2 or TRBV6-3 to TRBJ1-5; 7 bases agree with TRBD1. V gave up 2 bases and J gave up 8 bases; unmatched junction bases: 3. The V gene's germline CDR1 is MNHEY and CDR2 SVGEGT. This CDR3 is built from 13 residues. The CDR3 region is CASSYIQGKPQHF. The CDR3 DNA follows: TGTGCCAGCAGTTACATACAGGGGAAGCCCCAGCATTTT.

The chain uses TRBV9 and TRBJ1-3; tentative D call: TRBD1 (5 bases). The germline V gene encodes CDR1 SGDLS and CDR2 YYNGEE. Trimming cost V 0 bases and J 2 bases, with 21 bases left between them. The CDR3 covers 19 residues. CDR3 residues: CASSVEAGGPGGAGNTIYF. The CDR3 nucleotides read TGTGCCAGCAGCGTAGAAGCTGGGGGTCCTGGGGGAGCTGGAAACACCATATATTTT.

The rearrangement links TRBV9 to TRBJ1-3; tentatively, D is TRBD1 (6 bases). The CDR3 is made up of 15 amino acids. V lost 0 bases and J lost 4, with 11 bases in between. Germline loops: CDR1 SGDLS, CDR2 YYNGEE. The CDR3 here is CASSVGDTAGNTIYF. The CDR3 coding sequence is TGTGCCAGCAGCGTAGGGGACACCGCCGGAAACACCATATATTTT.

The CDR3 here is CASSQDRGTSYVNEQFF. CDR3 sequence (DNA): TGTGCCAGCAGCCAAGATAGGGGGACTAGCTACGTCAATGAGCAGTTCTTC. The chain couples TRBV3-1 (or the pseudogene TRBV3-2) to TRBJ2-1; the match to TRBD2 covers 9 bases. The germline V gene has CDR1 LGHDT and CDR2 YNNKEL (reference sequence). The CDR3 spans 17 residues. V shed 0 bases and J 6 bases; nucleotides not matched to a gene: 9.

The rearrangement uses TRBV5-6 and TRBJ2-7, with D perhaps TRBD1 (6 bases). V shed 3 bases and J shed 4 bases, with 17 bases lying between them. The CDR3 runs to 15 residues. The germline gives CDR1 SGHDT, CDR2 YYEEEE. The CDR3 loop is CASSSTGTFSYEQYF. In nucleotides, the CDR3 is TGTGCCAGCAGCTCAACCGGGACATTCTCTTACGAGCAGTACTTC.

The rearrangement joins TRBV7-8 to TRBJ2-1, with TRBD2 as a possible D gene (5 bases). The CDR3 totals 15 residues. V gave up 2 bases and J gave up 3 bases, with 11 bases separating them. Germline V gene sequence: CDR1 SGHVS, CDR2 FQNEAQ. CDR3 residues: CASSLSTAGYNEQFF. As DNA, the CDR3 is TGTGCCAGCAGCTTATCGACCGCGGGCTACAATGAGCAGTTCTTC.

The chain links TRBV2 to TRBJ2-4; D gene uncertain. This CDR3 is 11 amino acids long. Per the germline V gene, CDR1 is SNHLY and CDR2 is FYNNEI. Trimming left V 2 bases short and J 10 bases short, with 6 bases between. CDR3 sequence reads: CASSENIIQYF. CDR3 coding DNA: TGTGCCAGCAGTGAAAATATAATTCAGTACTTC. The entire variable domain, with the rest obtained from reference TRBV2 and TRBJ2-4, is as follows: EPEVTQTPSHQVTQMGQEVILRCVPISNHLYFYWYRQILGQKVEFLVSFYNNEISEKSEIFDDQFSVERPDGSNFTLKIRSTKLEDSAMYFCASSENIIQYFGAGTRLSVL.

A single count supports this clone. The chain combines TRBV27 with TRBJ1-1; 9 bases are shared with TRBD1. Per germline, CDR1 MNHEY and CDR2 SMNVEV (reference sequence). The length of the CDR3 is 16 residues. The trim removed 4 bases at V and 1 base at J, leaving 7 bases unmatched. The CDR3 sequence: CASSSIWTGENTEAFF. In DNA, the CDR3 is TGTGCCAGCAGTTCGATCTGGACAGGGGAGAACACTGAAGCTTTCTTT.

The chain uses TRBV5-4 and TRBJ1-2; D possibly corresponds to TRBD1 (5 bases). The V and J ends lost 2 bases and 8 bases respectively, with 16 bases between them. This CDR3 contains 14 residues. Germline V gene sequence: CDR1 SGHNT, CDR2 YYREEE (reference sequence). CDR3 amino acids: CASSLGTEFWGYTF. In nucleotides, the CDR3 is TGTGCCAGCAGCTTAGGGACGGAATTTTGGGGCTACACCTTC.

The V call is TRBV29-1, the J call TRBJ2-5, with 9 bases lining up with TRBD1. The CDR3 runs 14 residues. V was clipped by 6 bases and J by 6 bases; unmatched bases: 11. From germline, CDR1 is SQVTM and CDR2 ANQGSEA. In DNA form, the CDR3 reads TGCAGCGTCACCTCACAGGGGGCAGGGAAGACCCAGTACTTC. Translating it yields CSVTSQGAGKTQYF.

This sequence joins TRBV19 and TRBJ2-7; the match to TRBD1 covers 7 bases. Germline-derived CDR1 and CDR2 are LNHDA and SQIVND (reference sequence). Losses at the gene ends were 1 base for V and 2 bases for J; bases not matched to a gene: 5. This CDR3 spans 15 amino acids. CDR3 amino acids: CASSIAVTGTYEQYF. The CDR3 nucleotides read TGTGCCAGTAGTATAGCCGTGACAGGGACCTACGAGCAGTACTTC.

The chain carries TRBV5-6 and TRBJ1-1, with D unclear. V gave up 0 bases and J gave up 11 bases, with 14 bases separating them. The CDR3 runs 13 residues. CDR1 and CDR2 from the germline V gene are SGHDT and YYEEEE. The CDR3 region is CASSLGRGREAFF. Written as DNA, the CDR3 is TGTGCCAGCAGCTTGGGAAGAGGCCGGGAGGCTTTCTTT.

The V and J genes are TRBV9 and TRBJ2-7; 7 bases align to TRBD2. Germline V gene data show CDR1 as SGDLS and CDR2 as YYNGEE. The CDR3 runs 15 residues. V lost 2 bases to trimming and J lost 6 bases; unmatched junction nucleotides: 11. CDR3 amino acids: CASSVGGGISGEQYF. CDR3 sequence (DNA): TGTGCCAGCAGCGTGGGCGGGGGAATCTCTGGCGAGCAGTACTTC. The variable domain in full, with the rest retrieved from reference TRBV9 and TRBJ2-7, is DSGVTQTPKHLITATGQRVTLRCSPRSGDLSVYWYQQSLDQGLQFLIQYYNGEERAKGNILERFSAQQFPDLHSELNLSSLELGDSALYFCASSVGGGISGEQYFGPGTRLTVT.

The sample holds one count of this clone. The V gene is TRBV28, the J gene TRBJ1-2; D is ambiguous. The germline V gene encodes CDR1 MDHEN and CDR2 SYDVKM. Deletions cut 6 bases from V and 2 bases from J, with 4 bases between. This CDR3 region has 11 residues. CDR3 in amino acids: CASSDNYGYTF. In nucleotides, the CDR3 is TGTGCCAGCAGCGACAACTATGGCTACACCTTC.

The chain employs TRBV30 and TRBJ1-5; no definite D call. Germline CDR1 GTSNPN, CDR2 SVGIG (reference sequence). CDR3 length: 13 residues. With 1 base removed from V and 1 base from J, the gap between germline ends came to 5 bases. CDR3 sequence reads: CAWSAESNQPQHF. The CDR3 coding sequence is TGTGCCTGGAGTGCCGAAAGCAATCAGCCCCAGCATTTT.

This chain joins TRBV7-2 and TRBJ2-2, with D possibly matching TRBD2 (6 bases). Trimming removed 5 bases at V and 5 bases at J, with 21 bases between. The CDR3 is 17 amino acids. Germline V gene sequence: CDR1 SGHTA, CDR2 FQGNSA. The CDR3 nucleotides are TGTGCCAGCAGCCCCGAGGCGGGACTTCTTATTACCGGGGAGCTGTTTTTT. This codes for CASSPEAGLLITGELFF.